The 17 T cell receptor beta chains reported below all come from one sample, sequenced in a study of T cells in Graves' hyperthyroidism and ophthalmopathy (dated by TCRdb to about 2019). The library was built by means of multiplex PCR. Sequencing was performed on an Illumina HiSeq 2000. TCR beta CDR3 regions were amplified from RNA transcripts. The first round of RT-PCR for the TCR CDR3 was performed with the HTBI primer set and the Qiagen OneStep RT-PCR kit. TCRdb reprocessed the public reads (quality trimming at Q25 with fastp, clone calling with MiXCR) and kept in-frame beta chains. For every CDR3 protein sequence, its rows merge into one entry that carries the most common genes and DNA. The sample data list hundreds of thousands of distinct CDR3 sequences, and about 15% of these were observed just once. Roughly an eighth of the sample is held by the ten biggest clonotypes. The sequencing input was blood. These receptors originate from a woman in her fifties or sixties with Graves' ophthalmopathy.

Ten or more counts support this clonotype. V and J are TRBV20-1 and TRBJ2-3; D unclear. The CDR3 is 14 amino acids. V lost 1 base and J 0 bases, leaving 8 bases between the germline ends. CDR1 DFQATT and CDR2 SNEGSKA come from the germline V gene (reference sequence). The CDR3 reads CSARVGISTDTQYF. The CDR3 DNA reads as TGCAGTGCTAGAGTTGGGATTAGCACAGATACGCAGTATTTT.

This clonotype showed up many times. The chain recombines TRBV3-1 with TRBJ1-5; D call uncertain. The CDR3 extends over 14 amino acids. Between the trimmed V and J ends, which lost 1 base and 0 bases, there was a span of 4 bases. The germline V gene has CDR1 LGHDT and CDR2 YNNKEL (reference sequence). CDR3 protein: CASSQADSNQPQHF. CDR3 DNA: TGTGCCAGCAGCCAAGCAGATAGCAATCAGCCCCAGCATTTT.

The chain uses TRBV7-9 and TRBJ2-4; TRBD2 agrees at 7 bases. From germline, CDR1 is SEHNR and CDR2 FQNEAQ (reference sequence). V dropped 2 bases and J dropped 7; count of bases not matched to a gene: 8. This CDR3 contains 15 residues. The CDR3 DNA follows: TGTGCCAGCAGCTTACCCTCGACTAGCACGAACATTCAGTACTTC. This gives the protein CASSLPSTSTNIQYF.

The chain links TRBV4-2 to TRBJ2-3; weak D call: TRBD2 (5 bases). V gave up 3 bases and J gave up 4 bases, with 11 bases separating them. Germline lookup yields CDR1 LGHNA and CDR2 YNFKEQ. The length of the CDR3 is 14 residues. CDR3: CASSQGVWADTQYF. For the CDR3, the DNA is TGTGCCAGCAGCCAGGGAGTCTGGGCAGATACGCAGTATTTT.

The rearrangement uses TRBV28 and TRBJ1-1; tentatively, D is TRBD1 (6 bases). Germline V lookup: CDR1 MDHEN, CDR2 SYDVKM. V was shortened by 0 bases and J by 10 bases, with 15 bases between the two germline ends. The CDR3 consists of 14 residues. The CDR3 here is CASSLWGSRGAAFF. CDR3 DNA: TGTGCCAGCAGTTTATGGGGCTCCAGGGGTGCAGCTTTCTTT.

This clonotype occurred many times. The chain employs TRBV6-2 or TRBV6-3 and TRBJ1-5; 10 bases align to TRBD1. Germline CDR1 MNHEY, CDR2 SVGEGT. This CDR3 is built from 16 residues. The ends lost 0 bases at V and 9 bases at J; junction bases unmatched: 8. DNA of the CDR3: TGTGCCAGCAGTTACTCGAAGGGGACAGGGGAGGCGCCCCAGCATTTT. The encoded protein is CASSYSKGTGEAPQHF.

Many counts were recorded for this clonotype. CDR3 sequence (DNA): TGCGCCAGCAGCTTGATCCTACCAACAGATACGCAGTATTTT. This sequence encodes CASSLILPTDTQYF. This sequence joins TRBV5-1 and TRBJ2-3; D is unresolved. The CDR3 spans 14 residues. The V gene lost 1 base and the J gene lost 3 bases, with 9 bases spanning the gap. Looked up from germline, CDR1 is SGHRS and CDR2 is YFSETQ.

A note on this clonotype: A read error is possible here, since a much larger clone lies one base away. The J gene is TRBJ2-7, the V gene TRBV12-3 or TRBV12-4; D is unresolved. CDR3 length: 14 residues. V lost 5 bases and J 2 bases, leaving 13 bases between the germline ends. The CDR3 spells CASSADSHAYEQYF. The CDR3 DNA follows: TGTGCCAGCAGTGCAGATTCGCACGCCTACGAGCAGTACTTC.

This clonotype has more than one count but fewer than ten. The rearrangement links TRBV19 to TRBJ2-5, with D perhaps matching TRBD1 (6 bases). The V gene lost 4 bases and the J gene lost 4 bases, with 10 bases spanning the gap. CDR3 length equals 13 residues. CDR1 LNHDA and CDR2 SQIVND come from the germline V gene (reference sequence). The CDR3 sequence: CASSTQGIETQYF. Written as DNA, the CDR3 is TGTGCCAGTAGTACCCAGGGGATAGAGACCCAGTACTTC.

This clonotype has ten or more counts. The chain is built from TRBV10-3 and TRBJ2-1; no firm D call. Germline V gene lookup returns CDR1 ENHRY and CDR2 SYGVKD. Between the trimmed V and J ends, which lost 4 bases and 10 bases, there was a span of 8 bases. This CDR3 is built from 11 residues. CDR3 DNA: TGTGCCATCAGTGGCGCCGGCGAGCAGTTCTTC. This translates into CAISGAGEQFF.

This clonotype was observed at least ten times. The V call is TRBV20-1, the J call TRBJ1-1; no firm D call. Per the germline V gene, CDR1 is DFQATT and CDR2 is SNEGSKA (reference sequence). The V gene lost 1 base and the J gene lost 6 bases, with 12 bases spanning the gap. CDR3 length: 13 residues. CDR3 coding DNA: TGCAGTGCTAGAGCCCCTGGATATTCTGAAGCTTTCTTT. Protein product: CSARAPGYSEAFF.

The sample holds many counts of this clonotype. J is TRBJ2-7 and V is TRBV7-3; 7 positions agree with TRBD2. The CDR3 is 14 residues long. Germline loops: CDR1 SGHTA, CDR2 FQGTGA. J gave up 6 bases and V 2 bases, and 7 bases lay outside the gene matches. CDR3 nucleotides: TGTGCCAGCAGCTTAGGGAGGGCCGATCCCGAGCAGTACTTC. Its translation: CASSLGRADPEQYF.

This clonotype was picked up one time. The chain is built from TRBV19 and TRBJ2-3; D remains ambiguous. There are 14 residues in the CDR3. From germline, CDR1 is LNHDA and CDR2 SQIVND (reference sequence). Trimming cost V 3 bases and J 4 bases, with 11 bases left between them. In DNA, the CDR3 is TGTGCCAGTAGTATCGTAGGTTGGGCAGATACGCAGTATTTT. The encoded protein is CASSIVGWADTQYF.

This clonotype was seen ten or more times. The V gene is TRBV7-2, the J gene TRBJ2-1, with TRBD2 identical over 8 bases. V shed 6 bases and J 5 bases; nucleotides not matched to a gene: 9. This CDR3 spans 15 amino acids. Germline V lookup: CDR1 SGHTA, CDR2 FQGNSA. CDR3 in amino acids: CASRRPSGRNNEQFF. CDR3 DNA: TGTGCCAGCAGACGACCTAGCGGGCGAAACAATGAGCAGTTCTTC. The full variable domain, rest sourced from reference TRBV7-2 and TRBJ2-1, is GAGVSQSPSNKVTEKGKDVELRCDPISGHTALYWYRQSLGQGLEFLIYFQGNSAPDKSGLPSDRFSAERTGGSVSTLTIQRTQQEDSAVYLCASRRPSGRNNEQFFGPGTRLTVL.

This clonotype has a single count. This sequence may be a read error, since a much larger clone differs from it by one base. The genes are TRBV6-2 or TRBV6-3 and TRBJ2-7, with D possibly matching TRBD2 (5 bases). Germline assignment: CDR1 MNHEY and CDR2 SVGEGT. V gave up 5 bases and J gave up 5 bases, with 13 bases separating them. This CDR3 is 13 amino acids long. The CDR3 DNA is TGTGCCAGCAGTGGAGGTTCTATTAACGAGCAGTACTTC. This encodes CASSGGSINEQYF.

The chain uses TRBV19 and TRBJ2-6, with 11 positions matching TRBD2. J was trimmed by 1 base and V by 7 bases; bases with no gene match: 12. CDR1 is LNHDA and CDR2 is SQIVND in the germline V gene (reference sequence). The CDR3 contains 19 residues. CDR3 residues: CASTDPLAGVLSGANVLTF. CDR3 DNA sequence: TGTGCCAGTACCGATCCACTAGCGGGAGTGTTATCTGGGGCCAACGTCCTGACTTTC.

The rearrangement links TRBV25-1 to TRBJ1-2; no clear D gene. The germline gives CDR1 MGHDK, CDR2 SYGVNS. V lost 6 bases and J 4 bases, leaving 15 bases between the germline ends. The CDR3 consists of 14 residues. CDR3 sequence: CASRSDTASYGYTF. The DNA for the CDR3 is TGTGCCAGCAGGTCCGATACAGCGAGCTATGGCTACACCTTC.